Following are 23 T cell receptor beta chains from one sample sequenced in a study of blood T cell repertoires in COVID-19. Method: immunoSEQ multiplex PCR; TCRdb's copy keeps in-frame clones and lacks some. The sample includes 350,000 to 450,000 clones, approximately 90% of them seen just once. Sample: PBMCs or T cells enriched from blood (not recorded which). Receptor source: a young woman who had been exposed to COVID-19.

A note on this clone: At one end the junction does not follow the germline gene, possibly because of a read error. The chain couples TRBV19 to TRBJ1-3; 9 bases map to TRBD1. CDR1 is LNHDA, CDR2 SQIVND, per germline (reference sequence). This CDR3 has 10 residues. DNA for the CDR3: TGTGCCAGTAGTATTTGGACAGGGGCATTT. Amino acids: CASSIWTGAF. Complete variable domain (other parts from reference TRBV19 and TRBJ1-3): DGGITQSPKYLFRKEGQNVTLSCEQNLNHDAMYWYRQDPGQGLRLIYYSQIVNDFQKGDIAEGYSVSREKKESFPLTVTSAQKNPTAFYLCASSIWTGAFGEGSWLTVV.

V is TRBV5-5 and J is TRBJ1-2; TRBD1 might be the D (5 bases). Germline V gene lookup returns CDR1 SGHKS and CDR2 YYEKEE (reference sequence). V lost 5 bases and J 4 bases, leaving 12 bases between the germline ends. The CDR3 is 13 residues long. In DNA, the CDR3 is TGTGCCAGCAGTCTGGACATTTCCTATGGCTACACCTTC. It yields the protein CASSLDISYGYTF.

The J gene is TRBJ1-2, the V gene TRBV29-1; 7 bases match TRBD1. Germline V lookup: CDR1 SQVTM, CDR2 ANQGSEA. V shed 2 bases, J shed 5 bases, and the junction held 5 bases outside the gene matches. There are 13 residues in the CDR3. The CDR3 DNA follows: TGCAGCGTTGAAAGTCAGGGGGATTATGGCTACACCTTC. Its protein product is CSVESQGDYGYTF.

The chain carries TRBV4-3 and TRBJ1-6, with TRBD1 as a possible D gene (5 bases). This CDR3 is 15 amino acids long. Germline V gene sequence: CDR1 LGHNA, CDR2 YSLEER. V lost 1 base and J 11 bases, leaving 15 bases between the germline ends. The CDR3 sequence is CASSQGPGSDAPLHF. The CDR3 DNA follows: TGCGCCAGCAGCCAAGGGCCAGGGTCGGATGCACCCCTCCACTTT.

CDR3 in amino acids: CASSTGLAGAQETQYF. The CDR3 DNA reads as TGTGCCAGTAGTACGGGACTAGCGGGAGCCCAAGAGACCCAGTACTTC. This chain joins TRBV19 and TRBJ2-5; 14 nucleotides agree with TRBD2. CDR1 is LNHDA, CDR2 SQIVND, per germline (reference sequence). The CDR3 totals 16 residues. Trimming cost V 4 bases and J 1 base; bases outside gene matches: 2.

V and J are TRBV6-6 and TRBJ2-1, with 10 bases matching TRBD1. The CDR3 covers 13 residues. Germline V gives CDR1 MNHNY, CDR2 SVGAGI (reference sequence). Unmatched junction bases numbered 4, after V lost 7 bases and J lost 7 bases. The CDR3 loop is CASTDRGLNEQFF. The CDR3 bases are TGTGCCAGCACCGACAGGGGGCTGAATGAGCAGTTCTTC.

This clone has more than one count but fewer than ten. The chain joins TRBV19 to TRBJ2-7; D gene unclear. CDR1 is LNHDA and CDR2 is SQIVND in the germline V gene (reference sequence). V was shortened by 3 bases and J by 0 bases, with 9 bases between the two germline ends. The CDR3 has 14 residues. The CDR3: CASSIYYSSYEQYF. CDR3 coding DNA: TGTGCCAGTAGTATCTACTACTCCTCCTACGAGCAGTACTTC. Filled out from reference TRBV19 and TRBJ2-7, the complete variable domain reads DGGITQSPKYLFRKEGQNVTLSCEQNLNHDAMYWYRQDPGQGLRLIYYSQIVNDFQKGDIAEGYSVSREKKESFPLTVTSAQKNPTAFYLCASSIYYSSYEQYFGPGTRLTVT.

As concerns this clone: The junction and the germline gene differ at one end; a read error may be behind it. The chain is built from TRBV2 and TRBJ2-7; a weak D match, TRBD2 (7 bases). The CDR3 length is 14 residues. CDR1 is SNHLY and CDR2 is FYNNEI in the germline V gene. CDR3 region: CASREGGGSHEQYF. The DNA of the CDR3 is TGTGCCAGCAGGGAAGGGGGGGGTTCCCACGAGCAGTACTTC.

The rearrangement links TRBV9 to TRBJ1-1; D unclear. The germline V gene encodes CDR1 SGDLS and CDR2 YYNGEE. There are 16 residues in the CDR3. Trimming left V 3 bases short and J 6 bases short, with 21 bases between. The CDR3 coding sequence is TGTGCCAGCAGCGGACGACCCGGGAGGTCCTTCGCTGAAGCTTTCTTT. It specifies CASSGRPGRSFAEAFF.

This clone was seen just once. The CDR3 DNA follows: TGTGCCAGCCGGACTGGACAGGGGGGGAACTATGGCTACACCTTC. This codes for CASRTGQGGNYGYTF. The chain uses TRBV18 and TRBJ1-2; 10 nucleotides line up with TRBD1. Trimming took 8 bases from V and 2 from J; bases not matched to a gene: 8. This CDR3 comprises 15 residues. The germline V gene encodes CDR1 KGHSH and CDR2 LQKENI.

This chain links TRBV7-2 with TRBJ2-7, with 9 bases lining up with TRBD1. Trimming at V came to 1 base and at J to 0 bases, leaving 1 base not matched to a gene. Germline V gene sequence: CDR1 SGHTA, CDR2 FQGNSA. There are 15 residues in the CDR3. The CDR3 DNA follows: TGTGCCAGCAGCTTAGACAGGGGGCTCTCCTACGAGCAGTACTTC. The encoded protein is CASSLDRGLSYEQYF.

The chain carries TRBV5-1 and TRBJ2-3; 10 bases are shared with TRBD1. The V and J ends lost 4 bases and 3 bases, in that order; junction bases with no gene match: 5. The germline CDR1 and CDR2 sequences are SGHRS and YFSETQ. This CDR3 is built from 15 residues. In nucleotides, the CDR3 is TGCGCCAGCAGCCTGGACAGGGGGAGTACAGATACGCAGTATTTT. Amino acids: CASSLDRGSTDTQYF. The whole variable domain, remainder taken from reference TRBV5-1 and TRBJ2-3, is KAGVTQTPRYLIKTRGQQVTLSCSPISGHRSVSWYQQTPGQGLQFLFEYFSETQRNKGNFPGRFSGRQFSNSRSEMNVSTLELGDSALYLCASSLDRGSTDTQYFGPGTRLTVL.

The chain employs TRBV11-1 and TRBJ1-6; 7 positions agree with TRBD1. V shed 4 bases and J 3 bases; nucleotides not matched to a gene: 3. There are 15 residues in the CDR3. Per the germline V gene, CDR1 is SGHAT and CDR2 is FQDESV (reference sequence). CDR3: CASSSWDSYNSPLHF. DNA of the CDR3: TGTGCCAGCAGCTCGTGGGACAGCTATAATTCACCCCTCCACTTT.

The genes are TRBV28 and TRBJ1-5; D gene ambiguous. The V end was cut by 4 bases, the J end by 0 bases, with 10 bases between. This CDR3 has 15 residues. The V gene's germline CDR1 is MDHEN and CDR2 SYDVKM. The CDR3 region is CASSSGKYSNQPQHF. In DNA form, the CDR3 reads TGTGCCAGCAGTTCCGGGAAGTATAGCAATCAGCCCCAGCATTTT.

The CDR3, as DNA: TGTGCCAGCAGTTTAAATCAGTTGGGACTAGCGGGAGAGACCCAGTACTTC. Residues: CASSLNQLGLAGETQYF. V gene TRBV28 combines with J gene TRBJ2-5; 12 nucleotides line up with TRBD2. With V trimmed by 2 bases and J by 4 bases, 8 bases remained unmatched. The CDR3 loop spans 17 amino acids. Germline V gene lookup returns CDR1 MDHEN and CDR2 SYDVKM.

V is TRBV6-1 and J is TRBJ2-1, with D possibly TRBD2 on 6 matching bases. V was shortened by 4 bases and J by 1 base, with 20 bases between the two germline ends. CDR1 is MNHNS and CDR2 is SASEGT in the germline V gene. This CDR3 region has 18 residues. This CDR3 is CASSVFGGASASYNEQFF. The CDR3 region has the DNA TGTGCCAGCAGTGTCTTTGGCGGGGCTAGCGCATCCTACAATGAGCAGTTCTTC.

The table lists this clone with a few counts. The chain employs TRBV29-1 and TRBJ1-2; 7 bases fit TRBD1. CDR1 is SQVTM and CDR2 is ANQGSEA in the germline V gene. The CDR3 is 11 amino acids. V lost 6 bases and J lost 4; bases outside the gene matches: 2. The CDR3 nucleotides are TGCAGCGTGGGGACAGTCTATGGCTACACCTTC. This gives the protein CSVGTVYGYTF.

V is TRBV5-6 and J is TRBJ1-4; no clear D gene. The CDR3 has 15 amino acids. Trimming took off 0 bases at V and 3 bases at J, with 9 bases between the two ends. In germline, CDR1 is SGHDT, CDR2 YYEEEE. The CDR3 bases are TGTGCCAGCAGCTTGGGACCAGGTTCTAATGAAAAACTGTTTTTT. Protein sequence: CASSLGPGSNEKLFF.

This chain joins TRBV27 and TRBJ2-1; 11 bases agree with TRBD1. The ends lost 4 bases at V and 7 bases at J; junction bases unmatched: 6. This CDR3 comprises 15 residues. Germline V gives CDR1 MNHEY, CDR2 SMNVEV (reference sequence). The CDR3 protein is CASSSTGTGGNEQFF. The CDR3 DNA reads TGTGCCAGCAGTTCCACCGGGACAGGGGGGAATGAGCAGTTCTTC.

This clone was detected a few times. V and J are TRBV4-3 and TRBJ1-4, with 8 bases lining up with TRBD1. Germline V gives CDR1 LGHNA, CDR2 YSLEER. V dropped 4 bases and J dropped 8; count of bases not matched to a gene: 6. The CDR3 consists of 14 residues. The CDR3 loop is CASSPGQGGEKLFF. The CDR3 DNA sequence: TGCGCCAGCAGCCCAGGACAGGGCGGAGAAAAACTGTTTTTT.

This chain links TRBV3-1 (or the pseudogene TRBV3-2) with TRBJ2-6, with D possibly being TRBD1 (5 bases). The CDR3 spans 17 residues. Between the trimmed V and J ends, which lost 0 bases and 2 bases, there was a span of 11 bases. The germline gives CDR1 LGHDT, CDR2 YNNKEL (reference sequence). As DNA, the CDR3 is TGTGCCAGCAGCCAAGACCAGTGGGGCGCTGGGGCCAACGTCCTGACTTTC. Its protein product is CASSQDQWGAGANVLTF.

The J gene is TRBJ1-5, the V gene TRBV11-1; 10 bases are a match to TRBD1. Germline lookup yields CDR1 SGHAT and CDR2 FQDESV (reference sequence). Trimming removed 4 bases from V and 6 bases from J; junction bases left unmatched: 9. The CDR3 is 16 amino acids. The CDR3 region has the DNA TGTGCCAGCAGCTACTCGACAGGGGGCAGAGGTCAGCCCCAGCATTTT. Its translation is CASSYSTGGRGQPQHF.

The chain recombines TRBV2 with TRBJ1-6, with D perhaps matching TRBD1 (6 bases). This CDR3 spans 14 amino acids. V lost 6 bases, J lost 3 bases, and 9 bases lay in between. Looked up from germline, CDR1 is SNHLY and CDR2 is FYNNEI. CDR3 region: CASSRDNYNSPLHF. CDR3 DNA sequence: TGTGCCAGCAGCCGGGACAACTATAATTCACCCCTCCACTTT. The complete variable domain, with remaining parts taken from reference TRBV2 and TRBJ1-6, reads EPEVTQTPSHQVTQMGQEVILRCVPISNHLYFYWYRQILGQKVEFLVSFYNNEISEKSEIFDDQFSVERPDGSNFTLKIRSTKLEDSAMYFCASSRDNYNSPLHFGNGTRLTVT.